Each of the 11 T cell receptor beta chains below was sequenced from the same sample in a study of control samples from healthy donors and cancer patients. Sequencing was performed with immunoSEQ multiplex PCR; in TCRdb, only in-frame clones are kept and a portion is missing. Of about 83,000 clones in the sample, about nine tenths are singletons; the top ten hold 15% to 19%. Material: blood. The origin of the receptors is a man aged 30-40 years in good health.

The chain couples TRBV18 to TRBJ2-7; 7 bases match TRBD2. CDR1 KGHSH and CDR2 LQKENI come from the germline V gene. V trimming: 3 bases; J trimming: 5 bases; junction bases outside the gene matches: 4. The CDR3 totals 13 residues. CDR3 sequence reads: CASSPGRENEQYF. CDR3 nucleotide sequence: TGTGCCAGCTCACCCGGGCGGGAGAACGAGCAGTACTTC.

The gene calls are TRBV18 and TRBJ1-2; 8 bases align to TRBD1. With 2 bases clipped from V and 2 bases from J, the junction kept 1 base outside the gene matches. CDR3 size: 14 residues. Looked up from germline, CDR1 is KGHSH and CDR2 is LQKENI. This CDR3 reads CASSPTGGNYGYTF. In DNA, the CDR3 is TGTGCCAGCTCACCAACAGGGGGAAACTATGGCTACACCTTC.

The rearrangement uses TRBV4-1 and TRBJ2-3; 9 bases are a match to TRBD2. V lost 5 bases to trimming and J lost 4 bases; unmatched junction nucleotides: 10. From germline, CDR1 is MGHRA and CDR2 YSYEKL. The CDR3 extends over 16 amino acids. The CDR3: CASSGNIAGDPDTQYF. The CDR3 DNA reads TGCGCCAGCAGCGGGAATATAGCGGGAGACCCAGATACGCAGTATTTT.

The chain uses TRBV7-9 and TRBJ2-1, with 8 bases fitting TRBD1. The ends lost 2 bases at V and 10 bases at J; junction bases unmatched: 13. Germline loops: CDR1 SEHNR, CDR2 FQNEAQ (reference sequence). This CDR3 is 16 amino acids long. CDR3 coding DNA: TGTGCCAGCAGCTTAATTGGACAGGGAGCACGAAACGAGCAGTTCTTC. This codes for CASSLIGQGARNEQFF.

The V gene is TRBV5-1, the J gene TRBJ1-2, with TRBD1 identical over 8 bases. Trimming cost V 3 bases and J 8 bases; bases outside gene matches: 9. The CDR3 is 14 residues long. Per the germline V gene, CDR1 is SGHRS and CDR2 is YFSETQ. CDR3: CASSSSTGATGYTF. DNA for the CDR3: TGCGCCAGCAGCTCCTCGACAGGGGCGACGGGCTACACCTTC.

The chain employs TRBV7-8 and TRBJ2-7; 7 positions agree with TRBD2. This CDR3 has 15 residues. The germline V gene encodes CDR1 SGHVS and CDR2 FQNEAQ. Germline trimming cut 1 base from V and 6 bases from J; bases unmatched to any gene: 9. CDR3 nucleotides: TGTGCCAGCAGCTTAGTTGGCGGGAGTATCTCCGAGCAGTACTTC. Its protein is CASSLVGGSISEQYF.

The chain has TRBV3-1 (or the pseudogene TRBV3-2) and TRBJ2-7; D not certain. This CDR3 spans 17 amino acids. V was shortened by 0 bases and J by 1 base, with 16 bases between the two germline ends. CDR1 and CDR2 from the germline V gene are LGHDT and YNNKEL (reference sequence). The CDR3 loop is CASSQDGAVDLSYEQYF. The CDR3 DNA is TGTGCCAGCAGCCAAGATGGCGCAGTCGATCTTTCCTACGAGCAGTACTTC.

This clone was observed once. The chain uses TRBV6-5 and TRBJ1-5, with D maybe TRBD1 (5 bases). The CDR3 has 14 amino acids. The V end was cut by 6 bases, the J end by 2 bases, with 11 bases between. Germline CDR1 and CDR2: MNHEY and SVGAGI. In DNA form, the CDR3 reads TGTGCCAGCAGCGATCCGGGGGGCAATCAGCCCCAGCATTTT. This gives the protein CASSDPGGNQPQHF.

The rearrangement uses TRBV5-1 and TRBJ2-5, with D hard to call. The germline V gene has CDR1 SGHRS and CDR2 YFSETQ. Deletions cut 0 bases from V and 4 bases from J, with 7 bases between. The CDR3 length is 13 residues. The CDR3 is CASSLVGPETQYF. The CDR3 nucleotides read TGCGCCAGCAGCTTGGTCGGCCCAGAGACCCAGTACTTC.

The chain couples TRBV5-6 to TRBJ2-1; D not resolved. Between the trimmed V and J ends, which lost 0 bases and 3 bases, there was a span of 13 bases. Germline assignment: CDR1 SGHDT and CDR2 YYEEEE. This CDR3 contains 16 residues. For the CDR3, the DNA is TGTGCCAGCAGCTTGGACGAGCGAACTATCTACAATGAGCAGTTCTTC. It is translated as CASSLDERTIYNEQFF.

This clone was recorded only once. V and J are TRBV27 and TRBJ2-7; 11 bases line up with TRBD2. Germline CDR1 reads MNHEY; CDR2 reads SMNVEV (reference sequence). The V gene end was trimmed by 6 bases and the J gene end by 4 bases; junction bases not matched to a gene: 11. The CDR3 runs 16 residues. The CDR3 is CASRSWDSGRAYEQYF. The DNA for the CDR3 is TGTGCCAGCAGATCGTGGGATAGCGGGAGGGCTTACGAGCAGTACTTC.